The 18 T cell receptor beta chains below all came from one sample that was sequenced in a study of blood T cell repertoires in COVID-19. Generated by immunoSEQ multiplex PCR, the TCRdb table keeps only in-frame clones and is missing some. The sample lists around 250,000 clones; roughly 86% were seen once. Source material: peripheral blood. The receptors come from a man aged 80 or over with acute or convalescent COVID-19.

The chain combines TRBV5-5 with TRBJ2-7; D is possibly TRBD1 (6 bases). V shed 5 bases and J shed 0 bases, with 12 bases lying between them. Germline assignment: CDR1 SGHKS and CDR2 YYEKEE (reference sequence). This CDR3 is built from 14 residues. The CDR3 here is CASSTGRGSYEQYF. The CDR3 coding sequence is TGTGCCAGCAGTACAGGGAGAGGCTCCTACGAGCAGTACTTC. The full variable domain, completed using reference TRBV5-5 and TRBJ2-7, is DAGVTQSPTHLIKTRGQQVTLRCSPISGHKSVSWYQQVLGQGPQFIFQYYEKEERGRGNFPDRFSARQFPNYSSELNVNALLLGDSALYLCASSTGRGSYEQYFGPGTRLTVT.

V is TRBV24-1 and J is TRBJ2-2, with a weak D call TRBD1 (5 bases). V lost 6 bases and J 1 base, leaving 8 bases between the germline ends. This CDR3 has 14 residues. Germline CDR1 reads KGHDR; CDR2 reads SFDVKD. This CDR3 is CATSTGLNTGELFF. The CDR3 DNA is TGTGCCACCAGTACAGGTCTGAACACCGGGGAGCTGTTTTTT.

This clone was counted only a few times. The chain combines TRBV15 with TRBJ2-2; D remains unclear. The length of the CDR3 is 15 residues. CDR1 and CDR2 from the germline V gene are LNHNV and YYDKDF (reference sequence). The germline V and J ends were trimmed by 0 bases and 0 bases, with 5 bases remaining between them. The CDR3 sequence is CATSRDLPNTGELFF. In DNA, the CDR3 is TGTGCCACCAGCAGAGATCTACCGAACACCGGGGAGCTGTTTTTT.

The J gene is TRBJ1-5, the V gene TRBV28; 10 bases match TRBD1. Germline V gene sequence: CDR1 MDHEN, CDR2 SYDVKM. There are 15 residues in the CDR3. The ends lost 8 bases at V and 8 bases at J; junction bases unmatched: 12. CDR3 bases: TGTGCCAGCTTCGGGACAGGGGCTAATATTAAGCCCCAGCATTTT. Translation gives CASFGTGANIKPQHF.

This clone was observed a handful of times. The chain employs TRBV7-2 and TRBJ2-7; 7 bases are shared with TRBD1. V was clipped by 4 bases and J by 2 bases; unmatched bases: 5. The CDR3 runs 14 residues. CDR1 and CDR2 (germline): SGHTA, FQGNSA. CDR3 DNA: TGTGCCAGCAGCTCGGGACAGACTCCCTACGAGCAGTACTTC. It specifies CASSSGQTPYEQYF.

The gene calls are TRBV5-1 and TRBJ1-4; 11 nucleotides align to TRBD1. J lost 7 bases, V lost 4 bases, and 9 bases had no gene match. Germline CDR1 is SGHRS and CDR2 is YFSETQ. The CDR3 runs 16 residues. In nucleotides, the CDR3 is TGCGCCAGCAGCCCCTCACCGGGGACAGGGGGTGAAAAACTGTTTTTT. Translating it yields CASSPSPGTGGEKLFF.

The chain uses TRBV10-2 and TRBJ2-7; 9 bases are a match to TRBD1. This CDR3 contains 16 residues. The V and J ends lost 2 bases and 5 bases, in that order; junction bases with no gene match: 10. Germline CDR1 WSHSY, CDR2 SAAADI. CDR3 residues: CASSEGGTGNRDEQYF. Written as DNA, the CDR3 is TGCGCCAGCAGTGAGGGAGGGACAGGGAATAGGGACGAGCAGTACTTC.

The chain carries TRBV19 and TRBJ2-3; TRBD2 agrees at 9 bases. V dropped 3 bases and J dropped 5; count of bases not matched to a gene: 3. The CDR3 is 14 amino acids. Germline values: CDR1 LNHDA, CDR2 SQIVND (reference sequence). CDR3 bases: TGTGCCAGTAGTATCGGACTAGCGCAAGATACGCAGTATTTT. It specifies CASSIGLAQDTQYF.

The CDR3 protein is CAMAGNPGETQYF. The CDR3 region has the DNA TGTGCTATGGCAGGGAACCCCGGGGAGACCCAGTACTTC. The V and J genes are TRBV2 and TRBJ2-5; D is possibly TRBD1 (5 bases). Germline V CDR1 and CDR2: SNHLY, FYNNEI. This CDR3 is 13 amino acids long.

The chain has TRBV5-1 and TRBJ2-3; 7 bases agree with TRBD1. The junction had 6 bases not matched to a gene; V was cut back by 1 base and J by 1 base. The CDR3 length is 16 residues. Germline assignment: CDR1 SGHRS and CDR2 YFSETQ. The DNA for the CDR3 is TGCGCCAGCAGCTTGAGCCGGGACAGTCGCACAGATACGCAGTATTTT. It is translated as CASSLSRDSRTDTQYF.

The chain couples TRBV2 to TRBJ1-6; D is possibly TRBD1 (6 bases). Germline values: CDR1 SNHLY, CDR2 FYNNEI. V lost 7 bases and J 1 base, leaving 11 bases between the germline ends. CDR3 length: 15 residues. CDR3 coding DNA: TGTGCCAGCAAAGTCAGGGGTTCCTATAATTCACCCCTCCACTTT. The encoded protein is CASKVRGSYNSPLHF.

This rearrangement joins TRBV6-5 to TRBJ1-1; D unclear. The V end was cut by 6 bases, the J end by 2 bases, with 10 bases between. The CDR3 runs 13 residues. Germline-derived CDR1 and CDR2 are MNHEY and SVGAGI. CDR3 sequence (DNA): TGTGCCAGCAGGGAGGACCGAAACACTGAAGCTTTCTTT. The encoded protein is CASREDRNTEAFF.

This clone appeared a single time. The V call is TRBV10-1, the J call TRBJ1-2; 8 positions match TRBD1. The CDR3 totals 11 residues. Germline V CDR1 and CDR2: WNHNN, SYGVQD (reference sequence). V lost 4 bases and J lost 9; bases outside the gene matches: 1. Written as DNA, the CDR3 is TGCGCCAGCAGTGGACAGGGGAGCTACACCTTC. This gives the protein CASSGQGSYTF.

The genes are TRBV12-3 or TRBV12-4 and TRBJ2-7; 8 positions match TRBD1. The length of the CDR3 is 12 residues. Losses at the gene ends were 5 bases for V and 7 bases for J; bases not matched to a gene: 4. This chain's CDR3 is CASSNRGVEQYF. The CDR3 nucleotides read TGTGCCAGCAGTAACAGGGGGGTTGAGCAGTACTTC.

The chain links TRBV6-1 to TRBJ2-1, with no clear D. Trimming removed 1 base from V and 4 bases from J, with 11 bases in between. CDR1 MNHNS and CDR2 SASEGT come from the germline V gene. This CDR3 has 15 amino acids. The CDR3 coding sequence is TGTGCCAGCAGTGAAGGTACTAACCATTACAATGAGCAGTTCTTC. Encoded protein: CASSEGTNHYNEQFF.

The chain combines TRBV19 with TRBJ1-2; no definite D call. The germline V and J ends were trimmed by 2 bases and 3 bases, with 4 bases remaining between them. Germline V lookup: CDR1 LNHDA, CDR2 SQIVND (reference sequence). This CDR3 comprises 12 residues. The CDR3 DNA reads TGTGCCAGTAGTATATTCGACTATGGCTACACCTTC. It specifies CASSIFDYGYTF.

This chain joins TRBV24-1 and TRBJ2-2; D call uncertain. The V and J ends lost 5 bases and 6 bases respectively, with 3 bases between them. The CDR3 loop spans 11 amino acids. Germline V gene data show CDR1 as KGHDR and CDR2 as SFDVKD. The CDR3 loop is CATSGAGELFF. The CDR3 DNA reads TGTGCCACCAGTGGAGCCGGGGAGCTGTTTTTT.

The V and J genes are TRBV13 and TRBJ1-2; no firm D call. Per the germline V gene, CDR1 is PRHDT and CDR2 is FYEKMQ (reference sequence). This CDR3 spans 14 amino acids. The V gene lost 0 bases and the J gene lost 2 bases, with 7 bases spanning the gap. CDR3 region: CASSLGPGNYGYTF. In DNA form, the CDR3 reads TGTGCCAGCAGCTTAGGCCCGGGGAACTATGGCTACACCTTC.